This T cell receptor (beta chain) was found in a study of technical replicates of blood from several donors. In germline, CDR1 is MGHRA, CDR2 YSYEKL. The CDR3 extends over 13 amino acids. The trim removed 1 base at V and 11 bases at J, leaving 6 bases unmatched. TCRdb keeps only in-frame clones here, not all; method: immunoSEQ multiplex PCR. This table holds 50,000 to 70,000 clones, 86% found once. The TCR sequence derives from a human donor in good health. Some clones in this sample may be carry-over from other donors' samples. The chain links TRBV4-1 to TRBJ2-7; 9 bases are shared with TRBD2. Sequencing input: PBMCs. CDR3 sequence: CASSQGLAEGEYF. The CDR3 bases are TGCGCCAGCAGCCAAGGACTAGCGGAGGGGGAGTACTTC.